The T cell receptor beta chain under discussion was sequenced for a study of CD8 T cells in ankylosing spondylitis. Study outcomes and limitations: Ankylosing spondylitis blood seemed to carry a telltale TCR beta motif made of several highly homologous variants. Matched ankylosing spondylitis synovial fluid reportedly contained a significantly enriched population of disease-linked clones.

Molecular-barcoded quantitative 5'-RACE produced these TCR beta libraries. One entry per CDR3 protein, called by TCRdb with MiXCR from the 5' RACE reads. The data contain about 480,000 distinct CDR3 sequences, 15% to 20% of them seen just once; the ten biggest clones take up approximately 1%. Concerning this clonotype: The antigen is not known.

Germline CDR1 is MGHRA and CDR2 is YSYEKL. The trim removed 4 bases at V and 7 bases at J, leaving 6 bases unmatched. The CDR3 covers 14 residues. The specimen was blood, either unsorted or a sorted T cell fraction (not recorded which). This clonotype originated in a male donor with ankylosing spondylitis. The genes are TRBV4-1 and TRBJ2-1; 8 nucleotides line up with TRBD1. CDR3 in amino acids: CASSRGQGDNEQFF. DNA for the CDR3: TGCGCCAGCAGCCGAGGACAGGGAGATAATGAGCAGTTCTTC.